This T cell receptor (beta chain) was obtained from a study of blood T cell repertoires in COVID-19. Across the study: The United States, Italy and Spain provided the acute and convalescent COVID-19 samples. T cells, B-cell-depleted T cells, or PBMCs provided the cDNA or gDNA that served as material.

Authors' analysis steps: Researchers report that nucleated cell counts were estimated from reference gene primer amplification. Clones were read by immunoSEQ multiplex PCR, and TCRdb kept only the in-frame ones, dropping some. V and J calls plus clone size are reproduced from that table; the DNA served to infer D and trimming. The sample includes about 180,000 clones, over 80% of them seen just once. Germline-derived CDR1 and CDR2 are SGHRS and YFSETQ. The CDR3 spans 13 residues. V was pared by 5 bases and J by 4 bases, with 2 bases of the junction left unmatched. Seattle's cohort entered during active infection and was followed longitudinally.

The sequence was obtained from a woman between 70 and 85 years old with COVID-19, enrolled during active disease. The sample was peripheral blood. V is TRBV5-1 and J is TRBJ2-3; 9 nucleotides line up with TRBD2. The CDR3: CASSSGSADTQYF. The CDR3 region has the DNA TGCGCCAGCAGTAGCGGGAGTGCAGATACGCAGTATTTT.